Here is one T cell receptor beta chain with its context. Its antigen is not known. The sample is drawn from a study of beta chain features in type 1 diabetes. Expressed TCRB transcripts were sequenced, since all the RNA that had been isolated was reverse transcribed. The data were produced by immunoSEQ multiplex PCR, yet TCRdb's version contains in-frame clones alone and is incomplete. The sample has 400,000 to 600,000 clones, 25% to 35% seen once. Study results and caveats: Moderate but significant shortening of TCRB CDR3s was recorded in all four CD4+ subsets from Type 1 diabetes patients.

Post-sort purity exceeded 95% for all sorted populations. The germline V gene has CDR1 GTSNPN and CDR2 SVGIG (reference sequence). Trimming removed 0 bases at V and 5 bases at J, with 10 bases between. The CDR3 extends over 13 amino acids. This receptor was taken from a man aged 18 to 35 in good health. This chain uses TRBV30 with TRBJ1-1, with no clear D. Sequenced material: naive CD4+ T cells from blood. The CDR3 loop is CAWSVGSNTEAFF. The CDR3 nucleotides are TGTGCCTGGAGTGTAGGGTCTAATACTGAAGCTTTCTTT.